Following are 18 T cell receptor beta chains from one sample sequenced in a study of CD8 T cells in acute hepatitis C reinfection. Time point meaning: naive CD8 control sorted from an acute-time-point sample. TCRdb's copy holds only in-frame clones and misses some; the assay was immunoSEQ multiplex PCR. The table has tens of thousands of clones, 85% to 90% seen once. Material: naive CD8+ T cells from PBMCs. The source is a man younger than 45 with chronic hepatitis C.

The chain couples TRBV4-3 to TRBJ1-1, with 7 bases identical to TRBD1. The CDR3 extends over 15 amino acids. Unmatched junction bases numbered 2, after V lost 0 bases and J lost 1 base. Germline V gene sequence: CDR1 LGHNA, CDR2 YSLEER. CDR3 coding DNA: TGCGCCAGCAGCCAAGAGCCAGGGGGGAACACTGAAGCTTTCTTT. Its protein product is CASSQEPGGNTEAFF.

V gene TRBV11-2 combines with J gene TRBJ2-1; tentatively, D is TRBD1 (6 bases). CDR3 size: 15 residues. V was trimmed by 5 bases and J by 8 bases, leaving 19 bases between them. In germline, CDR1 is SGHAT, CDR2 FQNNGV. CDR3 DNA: TGTGCCAGCAGCGCCGGGGTGGGCAGGGGCGATGAGCAGTTCTTC. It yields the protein CASSAGVGRGDEQFF.

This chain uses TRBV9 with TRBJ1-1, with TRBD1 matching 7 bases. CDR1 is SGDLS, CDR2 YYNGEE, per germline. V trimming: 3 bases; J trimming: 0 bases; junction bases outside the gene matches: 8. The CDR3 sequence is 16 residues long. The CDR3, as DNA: TGTGCCAGCAGCGCCAGGGACAGTTTGATGAACACTGAAGCTTTCTTT. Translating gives CASSARDSLMNTEAFF.

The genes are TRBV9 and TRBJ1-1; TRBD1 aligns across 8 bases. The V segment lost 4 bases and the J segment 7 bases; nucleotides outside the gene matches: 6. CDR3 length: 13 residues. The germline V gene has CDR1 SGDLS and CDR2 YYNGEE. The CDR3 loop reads CASSPGTGFEAFF. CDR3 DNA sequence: TGTGCCAGCAGCCCCGGGACAGGTTTTGAAGCTTTCTTT.

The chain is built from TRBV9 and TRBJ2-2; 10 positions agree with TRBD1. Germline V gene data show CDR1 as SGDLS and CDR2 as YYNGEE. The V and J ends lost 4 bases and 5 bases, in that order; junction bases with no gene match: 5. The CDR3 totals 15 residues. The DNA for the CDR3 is TGTGCCAGCAGCTCACCGGGACAGGGGACCGGGGAGCTGTTTTTT. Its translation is CASSSPGQGTGELFF.

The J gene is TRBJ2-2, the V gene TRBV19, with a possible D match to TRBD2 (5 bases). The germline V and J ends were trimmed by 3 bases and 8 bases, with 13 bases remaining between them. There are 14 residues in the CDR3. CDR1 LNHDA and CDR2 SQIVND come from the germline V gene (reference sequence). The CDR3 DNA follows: TGTGCCAGTAGTATTGGTTCTCCGGGGGGGGAGCTGTTTTTT. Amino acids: CASSIGSPGGELFF.

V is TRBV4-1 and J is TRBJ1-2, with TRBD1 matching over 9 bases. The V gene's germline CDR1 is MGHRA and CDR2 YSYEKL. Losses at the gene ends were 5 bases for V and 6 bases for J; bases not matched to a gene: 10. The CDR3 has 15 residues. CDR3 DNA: TGCGCCAGCAGCTACATTGCCGGGACAGGGAATGGCTACACCTTC. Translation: CASSYIAGTGNGYTF.

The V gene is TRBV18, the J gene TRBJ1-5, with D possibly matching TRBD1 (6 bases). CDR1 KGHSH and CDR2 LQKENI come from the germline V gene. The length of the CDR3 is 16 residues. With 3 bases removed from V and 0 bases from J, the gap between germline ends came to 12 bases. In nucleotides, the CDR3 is TGTGCCAGCTCACCGGGGACACTTCTTAGCAATCAGCCCCAGCATTTT. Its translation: CASSPGTLLSNQPQHF.

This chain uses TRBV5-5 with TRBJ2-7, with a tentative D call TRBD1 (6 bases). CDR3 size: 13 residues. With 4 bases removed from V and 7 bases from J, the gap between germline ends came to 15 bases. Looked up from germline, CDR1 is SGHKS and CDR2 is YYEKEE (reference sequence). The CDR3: CASSHETGYEQYF. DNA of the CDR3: TGTGCCAGCAGCCACGAAACAGGGTATGAGCAGTACTTC. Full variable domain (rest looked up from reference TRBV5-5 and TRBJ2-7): DAGVTQSPTHLIKTRGQQVTLRCSPISGHKSVSWYQQVLGQGPQFIFQYYEKEERGRGNFPDRFSARQFPNYSSELNVNALLLGDSALYLCASSHETGYEQYFGPGTRLTVT.

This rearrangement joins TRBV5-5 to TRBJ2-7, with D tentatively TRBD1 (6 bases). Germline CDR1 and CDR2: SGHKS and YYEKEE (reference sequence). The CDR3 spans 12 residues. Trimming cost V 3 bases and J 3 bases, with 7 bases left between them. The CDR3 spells CASSWTDYEQYF. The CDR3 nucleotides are TGTGCCAGCAGCTGGACAGACTACGAGCAGTACTTC.

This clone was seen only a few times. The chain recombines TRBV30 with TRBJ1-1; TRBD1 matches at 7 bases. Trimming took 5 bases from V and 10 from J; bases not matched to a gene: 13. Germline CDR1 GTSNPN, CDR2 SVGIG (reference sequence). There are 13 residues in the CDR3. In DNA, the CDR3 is TGTGCCTGGGAAATCCTCGGGGACAGCTCAGCTTTCTTT. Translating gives CAWEILGDSSAFF. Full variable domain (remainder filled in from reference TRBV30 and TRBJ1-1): SQTIHQWPATLVQPVGSPLSLECTVEGTSNPNLYWYRQAAGRGLQLLFYSVGIGQISSEVPQNLSASRPQDRQFILSSKKLLLSDSGFYLCAWEILGDSSAFFGQGTRLTVV.

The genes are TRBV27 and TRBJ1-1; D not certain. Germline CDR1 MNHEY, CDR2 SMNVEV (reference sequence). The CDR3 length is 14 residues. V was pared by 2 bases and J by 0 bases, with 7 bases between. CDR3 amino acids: CASSLVGMNTEAFF. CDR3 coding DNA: TGTGCCAGCAGTTTAGTCGGAATGAACACTGAAGCTTTCTTT.

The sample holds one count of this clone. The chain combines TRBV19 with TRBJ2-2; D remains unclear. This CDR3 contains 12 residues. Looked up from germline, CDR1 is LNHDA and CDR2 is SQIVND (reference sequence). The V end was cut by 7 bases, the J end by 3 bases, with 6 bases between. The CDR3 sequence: CASTPHTGELFF. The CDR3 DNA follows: TGTGCCAGTACCCCCCACACCGGGGAGCTGTTTTTT.

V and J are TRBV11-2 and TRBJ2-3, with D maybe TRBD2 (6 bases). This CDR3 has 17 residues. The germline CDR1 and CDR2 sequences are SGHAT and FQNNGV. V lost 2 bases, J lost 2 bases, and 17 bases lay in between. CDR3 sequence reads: CASSLRLGDLNTDTQYF. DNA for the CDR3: TGTGCCAGCAGCTTACGGCTAGGGGACTTAAACACAGATACGCAGTATTTT.

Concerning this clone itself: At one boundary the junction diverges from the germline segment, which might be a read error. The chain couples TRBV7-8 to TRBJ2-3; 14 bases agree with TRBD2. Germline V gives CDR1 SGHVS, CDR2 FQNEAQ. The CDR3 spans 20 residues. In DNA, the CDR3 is TGTGCCAGCAGCTTAGCTCCCAGAGGGACTAGCGGGAGAACGACAGTTACGCAGTATTTT. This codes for CASSLAPRGTSGRTTVTQYF.

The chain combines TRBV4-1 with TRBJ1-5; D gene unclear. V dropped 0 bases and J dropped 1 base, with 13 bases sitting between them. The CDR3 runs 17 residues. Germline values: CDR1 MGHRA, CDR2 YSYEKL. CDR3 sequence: CASSQEGVVDSNQPQHF. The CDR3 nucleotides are TGCGCCAGCAGCCAAGAGGGCGTGGTCGACAGCAATCAGCCCCAGCATTTT.

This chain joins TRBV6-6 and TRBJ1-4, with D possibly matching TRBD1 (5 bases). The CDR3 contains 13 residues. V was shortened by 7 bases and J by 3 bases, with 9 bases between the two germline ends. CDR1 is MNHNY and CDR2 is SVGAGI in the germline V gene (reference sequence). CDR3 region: CASKGQPNEKLFF. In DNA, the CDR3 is TGTGCCAGCAAGGGGCAGCCTAATGAAAAACTGTTTTTT.

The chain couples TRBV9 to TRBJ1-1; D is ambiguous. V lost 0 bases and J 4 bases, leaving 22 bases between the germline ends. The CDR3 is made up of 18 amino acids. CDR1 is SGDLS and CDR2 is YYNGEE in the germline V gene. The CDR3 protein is CASSVVGTEETAPTEAFF. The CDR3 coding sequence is TGTGCCAGCAGCGTAGTAGGAACGGAAGAGACTGCACCCACTGAAGCTTTCTTT.